A selection of T cell receptor beta chains follows, all from one sample in a study of shared clonotypes between healthy human individuals. Method: immunoSEQ multiplex PCR; TCRdb's copy keeps in-frame clones and lacks some. The sample has under 2,500,000 clones, nearly 97% seen once. Sequencing used naive CD4+ T cells sorted from blood. These receptors originate from a man younger than 30 in good health. Both conserved end residues are part of each CDR3. D genes are given only for firm matches. Clone sizes are given selectively: once, few, many, or a class where the clone is expanded.

V	D	J	size	DNA	CDR3
TRBV6-5	.	TRBJ2-2	.	TGTGCCAGCACTCAGACCACCGGGGAGCTGTTTTTT	CASTQTTGELFF
TRBV6-1	.	TRBJ1-1	.	TGTGCCAGCAGTGAGCCAGGGGTTCGGGCTTTCTTT	CASSEPGVRAFF
TRBV5-1	.	TRBJ1-2	.	TGCGCCAGCAGCCTCGCACAGGGAGGCTCCTATGGCTACACCTTC	CASSLAQGGSYGYTF
TRBV4-1	.	TRBJ1-4	.	TGCGCCAGCAGCCACGGGAGGAGCTGGGAAAAACTGTTTTTT	CASSHGRSWEKLFF
TRBV2	TRBD1	TRBJ1-2	.	TGTGCCAGCAGTCAACAGGGGCCGAACTATGGCTACACCTTC	CASSQQGPNYGYTF
TRBV30	.	TRBJ2-7	.	TGTGCCTGGAGTTCCTTAGGGGACTCCTACGAGCAGTACTTC	CAWSSLGDSYEQYF
TRBV9	TRBD2	TRBJ2-3	.	TGTGCCAGCAGCGTCGGGACTAGCGGGAGTACAGATACGCAGTATTTT	CASSVGTSGSTDTQYF
TRBV9	.	TRBJ2-5	.	TGTGCCAGCAGCGACGCGGAGACCCAGTACTTC	CASSDAETQYF
TRBV5-1	TRBD2	TRBJ2-5	once	TGCGCCAGCAGCGAAGCGGGGGGGCATGAGACCCAGTACTTC	CASSEAGGHETQYF
TRBV9	.	TRBJ1-3	.	TGTGCCAGCAGCGTAACACCAGGAAACACCATATATTTT	CASSVTPGNTIYF
TRBV30	TRBD1	TRBJ1-6	.	TGTGCCTGGAACCCGGACAGGGATTCACCCCTCCACTTT	CAWNPDRDSPLHF
TRBV5-6	.	TRBJ1-1	.	TGTGCCAGCAGCTTCGGGTGGAACACTGAAGCTTTCTTT	CASSFGWNTEAFF
TRBV19	.	TRBJ1-3	once	TGTGCCAGTAGTATCGGTGGAAACACCATATATTTT	CASSIGGNTIYF
TRBV30	TRBD1	TRBJ1-5	.	TGTGCCTGGAGTGCCGGGACAGGTAATCAGCCCCAGCATTTT	CAWSAGTGNQPQHF
TRBV28	.	TRBJ1-1	.	TGTGCCAGCAGTTTAGTTGGGGTAGTGAACACTGAAGCTTTCTTT	CASSLVGVVNTEAFF
TRBV7-2	.	TRBJ2-7	.	TGTGCCAGCAGCTTAGACAGCACCCGCTACGAGCAGTACTTC	CASSLDSTRYEQYF
TRBV7-9	.	TRBJ1-6	.	TGTGCCAGCAGCCCACCCGGCGGGTCCCCTAATTCACCCCTCCACTTT	CASSPPGGSPNSPLHF
TRBV29-1	.	TRBJ1-5	.	TGCAGCGTGCAAGAGGCTGGCGGTCACAATCAGCCCCAGCATTTT	CSVQEAGGHNQPQHF
TRBV7-9	TRBD2	TRBJ2-4	.	TGTGCCAGCAGCCCTGTAGCGGGCGTTAAAAACATTCAGTACTTC	CASSPVAGVKNIQYF
TRBV4-1	.	TRBJ2-2	.	TGCGCCAGCAGCCAAAAAACTTCGAACATCAGAGCCGGGGAGCTGTTTTTT	CASSQKTSNIRAGELFF
TRBV5-6	.	TRBJ2-7	.	TGTGCCAGCAGCTTGGGGGATGGTGGGAGTCGGGCAGCCGAGCAGTACTTC	CASSLGDGGSRAAEQYF
TRBV19	.	TRBJ2-7	.	TGTGCCAGTAGCAACACAGGGTTCGAGCAGTACTTC	CASSNTGFEQYF
TRBV15	.	TRBJ2-2	.	TGTGCCACCAGCAGAGATCTGTTAACCGGGGAGCTGTTTTTT	CATSRDLLTGELFF
TRBV10-2	TRBD2	TRBJ2-2	.	TGCGCCAGCAGGGGGACTAGCGGATTCGCGAACACCGGGGAGCTGTTTTTT	CASRGTSGFANTGELFF
TRBV5-6	.	TRBJ2-2	once	TGTGCCAGCAGCCTACTAGCCCACGGGGAGCTGTTTTTT	CASSLLAHGELFF
TRBV7-2	TRBD1	TRBJ1-3	.	TGTGCCAGCAGCGTCAGACAGGGCGGCTCTGGAAACACCATATATTTT	CASSVRQGGSGNTIYF
TRBV5-1	.	TRBJ1-4	.	TGCGCCAGCAGCCCCCCCGGTCGTGAAAAACTGTTTTTT	CASSPPGREKLFF
TRBV4-3	TRBD2	TRBJ2-1	.	TGCGCCAGCAGCCAAGAAGCGGGGCAGGGAGGTGAGCAGTTCTTC	CASSQEAGQGGEQFF
TRBV5-1	.	TRBJ2-3	.	TGCGCCAGCAGCTTGCAAGGGTCAGATACGCAGTATTTT	CASSLQGSDTQYF
TRBV30	.	TRBJ1-6	.	TGTGCCTGGAGTCCCGGGGGGAGCTCCTATAATTCACCCCTCCACTTT	CAWSPGGSSYNSPLHF
TRBV2	.	TRBJ2-2	.	TGTGCCAGCAGCGAATCACCTCGGTTAGCAGAGCTGTTTTTT	CASSESPRLAELFF
TRBV7-8	.	TRBJ2-7	.	TGTGCCAGCAGCCCGCTACGGGACACGGTTCTGAGGGAGCAGTACTTC	CASSPLRDTVLREQYF
TRBV7-2	.	TRBJ2-4	.	TGTGCCAGCAGCTTCCAACCCTGGGGCATTCAGTACTTC	CASSFQPWGIQYF
TRBV10-3	TRBD1	TRBJ1-2	.	TGTGCCATCAGTGAGTCCGGGACAGGGAGGGATGGCTACACCTTC	CAISESGTGRDGYTF
TRBV30	TRBD1	TRBJ2-5	.	TGTGCCTGGAGGAAGGGACAGGGGGCGGGGACCCAGTACTTC	CAWRKGQGAGTQYF
TRBV30	TRBD1	TRBJ2-2	.	TGTGCCTGGAGTATGACAGGGTCCGGGGAGCTGTTTTTT	CAWSMTGSGELFF
TRBV2	.	TRBJ2-2	.	TGTGCCAGCAGTGAGGTGCGGGGAACCGGGGAGCTGTTTTTT	CASSEVRGTGELFF
TRBV19	TRBD1	TRBJ2-7	.	TGTGCCAGTAGTAACACCCGGACAGGGCCCTACGAGCAGTACTTC	CASSNTRTGPYEQYF
TRBV6-5	.	TRBJ1-1	.	TGTGCCAGCAGTTACGAGGGGATGAACACTGAAGCTTTCTTT	CASSYEGMNTEAFF
TRBV29-1	TRBD1	TRBJ1-2	.	TGCAGCGTCGTTCTGTATCGGGACAGATCGGGTGGCTACACCTTC	CSVVLYRDRSGGYTF
TRBV30	.	TRBJ2-2	few	TGTGCCTGGAGTGTACTGGGGCGGGAGAACACCGGGGAGCTGTTTTTT	CAWSVLGRENTGELFF
TRBV6-1	.	TRBJ1-2	.	TGTGCCAGCAGTGGTAATGGTGGTTATGGCTACACCTTC	CASSGNGGYGYTF
TRBV10-1	.	TRBJ2-7	.	TGCGCCAGGATATCGGGGTTCGTTTGGTACGAGCAGTACTTC	CARISGFVWYEQYF
TRBV7-8	TRBD1	TRBJ1-6	.	TGTGCCAGCAGCCGGGGGACAGGGTTAAATTCACCCCTCCACTTT	CASSRGTGLNSPLHF
TRBV7-8	.	TRBJ2-1	.	TGTGCCAGCAGCGTCTCGGAACGGCCCCGAGGAACCTACAATGAGCAGTTCTTC	CASSVSERPRGTYNEQFF